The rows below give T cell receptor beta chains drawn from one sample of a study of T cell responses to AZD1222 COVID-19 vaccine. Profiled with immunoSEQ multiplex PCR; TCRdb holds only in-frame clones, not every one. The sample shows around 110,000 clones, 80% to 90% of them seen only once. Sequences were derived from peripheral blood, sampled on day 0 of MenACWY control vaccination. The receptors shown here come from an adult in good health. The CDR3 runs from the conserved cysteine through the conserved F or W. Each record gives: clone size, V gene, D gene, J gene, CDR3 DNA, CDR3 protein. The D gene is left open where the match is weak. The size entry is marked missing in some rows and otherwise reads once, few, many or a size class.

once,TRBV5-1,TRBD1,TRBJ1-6,TGCGCCAGCAGCTTGTTCGGGACAGGGGAGTCACCCCTCCACTTT,CASSLFGTGESPLHF
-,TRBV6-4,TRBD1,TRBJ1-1,TGTGCCAGCAGTGACGGGACAGGGCAGGGGAACACTGAAGCTTTCTTT,CASSDGTGQGNTEAFF
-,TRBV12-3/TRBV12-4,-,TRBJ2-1,TGTGCCAGCAGTTTATCAGGGGACAATGAGCAGTTCTTC,CASSLSGDNEQFF
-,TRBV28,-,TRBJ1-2,TGTGCCAGCCAGGGTAACTATGGCTACACCTTC,CASQGNYGYTF
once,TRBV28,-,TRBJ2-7,TGTGCCAGCAGTTTATCCAACTACGAGCAGTACTTC,CASSLSNYEQYF
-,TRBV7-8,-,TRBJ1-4,TGTGCCAGCAGCACCGACAGAACAACTAATGAAAAACTGTTTTTT,CASSTDRTTNEKLFF
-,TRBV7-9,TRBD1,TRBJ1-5,TGTGCCAGCAGCCTTGGGACAGGGGCTGGTCCCCAGCATTTT,CASSLGTGAGPQHF
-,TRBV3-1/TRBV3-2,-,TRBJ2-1,TGTGCCAGCAGCTCACCCTTCTCCTACAATGAGCAGTTCTTC,CASSSPFSYNEQFF
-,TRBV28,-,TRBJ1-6,TGTGCCAGCAGCCTCGGGGGAACGTCGAGATCACCCCTCCACTTT,CASSLGGTSRSPLHF
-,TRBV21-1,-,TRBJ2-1,TGTGCCAGCATGGAAACTAGCGGGGGATACAATGAGCAGTTCTTC,CASMETSGGYNEQFF